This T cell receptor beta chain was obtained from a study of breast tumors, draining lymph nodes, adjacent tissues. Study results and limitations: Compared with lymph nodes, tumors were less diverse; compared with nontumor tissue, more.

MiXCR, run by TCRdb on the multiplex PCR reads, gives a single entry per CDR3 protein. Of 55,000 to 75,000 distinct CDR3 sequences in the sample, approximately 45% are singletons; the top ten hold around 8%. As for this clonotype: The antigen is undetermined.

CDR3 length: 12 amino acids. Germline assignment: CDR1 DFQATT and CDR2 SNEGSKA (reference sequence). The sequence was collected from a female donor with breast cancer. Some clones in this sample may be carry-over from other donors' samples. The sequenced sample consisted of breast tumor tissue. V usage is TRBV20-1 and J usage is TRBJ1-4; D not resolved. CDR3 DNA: TGCACCTTCTCACCTCTAGCGGGAAAACTGTTTTTT. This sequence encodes CTFSPLAGKLFF.